This is a list of T cell receptor beta chains from one sample in a study of PD-1 blockade in classical Hodgkin lymphoma. Measured with immunoSEQ multiplex PCR; TCRdb has only the in-frame clones, and not every one. Of about 6,400 clones listed, about 89% are singletons. The sample consisted of CD4+ T cells from blood, taken before the fourth cycle of nivolumab. The receptor set was obtained from a human donor with classical Hodgkin lymphoma. Each CDR3 is given with its conserved first and last residue. The D gene is left open where the match is weak. Size is stated for part of the rows, as once, few or many counts, or as a class when the clone is expanded.

clone size,J gene,D gene,V gene,CDR3 DNA,CDR3 protein
NA,TRBJ2-5,NA,TRBV30,TGTGCCTGGAGTCAACTAGGGGGTCGAGAGACCCAGTACTTC,CAWSQLGGRETQYF
NA,TRBJ2-1,TRBD2,TRBV4-2,TGTGCCAGCAGCCAAGATCGGGCGGGAGTCTGGAATGAGCAGTTCTTC,CASSQDRAGVWNEQFF
NA,TRBJ2-1,NA,TRBV14,TGTGCCAGCTCACGGCGGGGACTGCCGTCCTGGGGGACGTACAATGAGCAGTTCTTC,CASSRRGLPSWGTYNEQFF
NA,TRBJ2-7,TRBD2,TRBV11-3,TGTGCCACCAAACTAGCGGCAACCTACGAGCAGTACTTC,CATKLAATYEQYF
NA,TRBJ1-1,TRBD1,TRBV9,TGTGCCAGCAGCGTAGTCGGGCAGGGGGTGAACACTGAAGCTTTCTTT,CASSVVGQGVNTEAFF
NA,TRBJ1-2,TRBD1,TRBV19,TGTGCCAGTAGTATAGCTAACCGGGACAGGGTACGAGGCTACACCTTC,CASSIANRDRVRGYTF
NA,TRBJ1-1,NA,TRBV5-1,TGCGCCAGCAGGTCTCCGGGACGAGAGAACACTGAAGCTTTCTTT,CASRSPGRENTEAFF
NA,TRBJ1-5,NA,TRBV10-2,TGCGCCAGCAGTGAAGGGGGGCATCAGCCCCAGCATTTT,CASSEGGHQPQHF
few,TRBJ2-2,TRBD2,TRBV5-4,TGTGCCAGCAGCTCAAGGACTAGCGGGGAGCTGTTTTTT,CASSSRTSGELFF
once,TRBJ1-1,NA,TRBV6-5,TGTGCCAGCAGTTTTGGGGGTGAAGCTTTCTTT,CASSFGGEAFF
NA,TRBJ1-3,NA,TRBV18,TGTGCCAGCTCTCCCGGACACTTAAACACCATATATTTT,CASSPGHLNTIYF
NA,TRBJ2-5,TRBD1,TRBV18,TGTGCCAGCTCACCAGGACAGGGAGAGACCCAGTACTTC,CASSPGQGETQYF
once,TRBJ1-5,NA,TRBV19,TGTGCCAGTAGTATGGTGGGGCCCCAGCATTTT,CASSMVGPQHF
NA,TRBJ1-2,NA,TRBV19,TGTGCCAGTAGCCCCCGGGCAGGGGACGGGCTAGCCCCCAACTATGGCTACACCTTC,CASSPRAGDGLAPNYGYTF
NA,TRBJ2-5,TRBD2,TRBV19,TGTGCCAGTAGTATAGATCTCCCTAGCGGGAGAATTGGCCAAGAGACCCAGTACTTC,CASSIDLPSGRIGQETQYF
NA,TRBJ2-5,NA,TRBV21-1,TGTGCCAGCAGACTAGCGCTTGAAGAGACCCAGTACTTC,CASRLALEETQYF
once,TRBJ1-2,NA,TRBV6-5,TGTGCCAGCAGTTACGGGCACTACTACACCTTC,CASSYGHYYTF
NA,TRBJ1-4,NA,TRBV28,TGTGCCAGCAGTTTCACAGGACTTAATGAAAAACTGTTTTTT,CASSFTGLNEKLFF
few,TRBJ1-3,NA,TRBV6-1,TGTGCCAGCAGTGAGGCCGGAGGTGGAAACACCATATATTTT,CASSEAGGGNTIYF
few,TRBJ2-7,NA,TRBV6-5,TGTGCCAGCAGAGGGTGGGGGCGCGAGCAGTACTTC,CASRGWGREQYF
NA,TRBJ2-3,NA,TRBV29-1,TGCAGCGTCGGGGGCCAGGGTTGGAGCACAGATACGCAGTATTTT,CSVGGQGWSTDTQYF
NA,TRBJ1-3,NA,TRBV6-6,TGTGCCAGCAAAGCTGGGGGCTCTGGAAACACCATATATTTT,CASKAGGSGNTIYF
NA,TRBJ1-2,NA,TRBV11-2,TGTGCCAGCAGCCGGAGACGAAGGACAGTGGTCGAGGGGGACTATGGCTACACCTTC,CASSRRRRTVVEGDYGYTF
NA,TRBJ2-5,TRBD1,TRBV11-2,TGTGCCAGCAGCCCCTGGACAGGGCGAGAGACCCAGTACTTC,CASSPWTGRETQYF
NA,TRBJ1-6,NA,TRBV7-7,TGTGCCAGCAGCTTAGCAGGGAATTCACCCCTCCACTTT,CASSLAGNSPLHF
NA,TRBJ2-1,NA,TRBV6-5,TGTGCCAGCAGTTCCCCTTGGTACAATGAGCAGTTCTTC,CASSSPWYNEQFF
NA,TRBJ2-7,TRBD1,TRBV5-3,TGTGCCAGCCACCCCGGGACAGGGGAGTCCTACGAGCAGTACTTC,CASHPGTGESYEQYF
NA,TRBJ2-5,TRBD2,TRBV11-2,TGTGCCAGCAGCTTAGATAGGGGGGGGACTAGCGGCGAGACCCAGTACTTC,CASSLDRGGTSGETQYF
NA,TRBJ2-1,NA,TRBV5-1,TGCGCCAGCAGCCGAGATCCAGCTGGTAAATCCTACAATGAGCAGTTCTTC,CASSRDPAGKSYNEQFF
once,TRBJ2-3,NA,TRBV7-3,TGTGCCAGCAGCGCTAGCACAGATACGCAGTATTTT,CASSASTDTQYF
few,TRBJ1-2,NA,TRBV29-1,TGCAGCGTATCACCTAACTATGGCTACACCTTC,CSVSPNYGYTF
NA,TRBJ1-2,NA,TRBV18,TGTGCCAGCTCACCACTTTCCGCACCGGATCGAACCCCCTATGGCTACACCTTC,CASSPLSAPDRTPYGYTF
NA,TRBJ1-5,NA,TRBV15,TGTGCCACCAGCAGAGATATGGGAATGGGAATGTATCAGCCCCAGCATTTT,CATSRDMGMGMYQPQHF
NA,TRBJ2-2,TRBD2,TRBV7-6,TGTGCCAGCAGCTTTCCTAGCGGGAGTAACACCGGGGAGCTGTTTTTT,CASSFPSGSNTGELFF
NA,TRBJ2-3,TRBD1,TRBV6-4,TGTGCCAGCAGCGGACAGGGCGGCACAGATACGCAGTATTTT,CASSGQGGTDTQYF
NA,TRBJ2-7,NA,TRBV29-1,TGCAGCGTTGAGCCCCGAGACGGGGGAACCTACGAGCAGTACTTC,CSVEPRDGGTYEQYF
NA,TRBJ2-3,TRBD2,TRBV5-1,TGCGCCAGCAGCTTACTAGCGGGAGGCCCGGAGAGGGGATTCGCAGATACGCAGTATTTT,CASSLLAGGPERGFADTQYF
NA,TRBJ1-2,NA,TRBV2,TGTGCCAGCAGTGTAGCAGGGGCGGAACTTGGCTACACCTTC,CASSVAGAELGYTF
NA,TRBJ2-5,NA,TRBV2,TGTGCCAGCAGGGTAGCCCGGGTAAAAGAGACCCAGTACTTC,CASRVARVKETQYF